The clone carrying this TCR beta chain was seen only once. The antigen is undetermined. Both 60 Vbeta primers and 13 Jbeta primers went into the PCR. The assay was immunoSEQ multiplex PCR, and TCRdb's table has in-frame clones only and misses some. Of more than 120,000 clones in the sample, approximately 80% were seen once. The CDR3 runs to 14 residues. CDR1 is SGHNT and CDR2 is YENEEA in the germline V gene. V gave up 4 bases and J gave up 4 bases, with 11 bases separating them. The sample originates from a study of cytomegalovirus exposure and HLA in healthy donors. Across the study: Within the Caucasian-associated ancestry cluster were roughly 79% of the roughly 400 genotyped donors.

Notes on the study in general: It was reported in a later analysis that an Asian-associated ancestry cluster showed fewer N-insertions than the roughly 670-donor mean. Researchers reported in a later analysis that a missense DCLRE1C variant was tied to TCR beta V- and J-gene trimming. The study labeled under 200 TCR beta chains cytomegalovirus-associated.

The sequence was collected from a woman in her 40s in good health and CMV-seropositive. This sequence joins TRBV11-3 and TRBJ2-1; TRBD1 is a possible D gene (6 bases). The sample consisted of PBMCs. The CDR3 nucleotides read TGTGCCAGCAGCTCCCGTAGGGGGTACAATGAGCAGTTCTTC. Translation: CASSSRRGYNEQFF.